This T cell receptor (beta chain) stems from a study of OX40 agonist ivuxolimab in advanced cancers. Study context: At 0.01 to 10 mg/kg, ivuxolimab was administered intravenously to patients every 2 weeks. About 42% of patients had received prior checkpoint inhibitor therapy.

This CDR3 spans 12 amino acids. Germline values: CDR1 SGHDT, CDR2 YYEEEE. With 4 bases clipped from V and 15 bases from J, the junction kept 7 bases outside the gene matches. The method was immunoSEQ multiplex PCR; TCRdb's version includes in-frame clones alone and lacks a portion of them. The repertoire holds some 50,000 clones, 70% to 90% seen once, with approximately 1.5% in the top ten. The clonotype originates from an adult with an advanced solid tumor such as melanoma, head and neck, liver or kidney cancer. The sequencing used CD4+ or CD8+ T cells sorted from blood, collected in a trial of the OX40 agonist ivuxolimab. The chain recombines TRBV5-6 with TRBJ2-1; TRBD1 matches 10 bases. The CDR3 region has the DNA TGTGCCAGCAGCGCGCGCCGGGACAGGGGGTTCTTC. This gives the protein CASSARRDRGFF. The variable domain in full, with the rest retrieved from reference TRBV5-6 and TRBJ2-1, is DAGVTQSPTHLIKTRGQQVTLRCSPKSGHDTVSWYQQALGQGPQFIFQYYEEEERQRGNFPDRFSGHQFPNYSSELNVNALLLGDSALYLCASSARRDRGFFGPGTRLTVL.